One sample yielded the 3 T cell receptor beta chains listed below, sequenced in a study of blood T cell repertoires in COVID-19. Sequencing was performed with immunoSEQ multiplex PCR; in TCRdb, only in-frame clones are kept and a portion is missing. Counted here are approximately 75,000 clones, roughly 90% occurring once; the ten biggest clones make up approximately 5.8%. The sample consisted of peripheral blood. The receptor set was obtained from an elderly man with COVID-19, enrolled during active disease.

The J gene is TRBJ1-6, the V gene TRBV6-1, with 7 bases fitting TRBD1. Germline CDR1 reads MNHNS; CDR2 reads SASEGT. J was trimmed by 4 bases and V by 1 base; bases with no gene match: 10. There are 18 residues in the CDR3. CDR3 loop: CASSEGLLTGEYNSPLHF. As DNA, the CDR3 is TGTGCCAGCAGTGAAGGTTTATTAACAGGGGAGTATAATTCACCCCTCCACTTT.

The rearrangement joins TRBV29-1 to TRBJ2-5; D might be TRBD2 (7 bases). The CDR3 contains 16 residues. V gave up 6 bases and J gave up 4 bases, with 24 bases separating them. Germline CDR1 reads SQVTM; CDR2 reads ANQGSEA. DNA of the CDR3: TGCAGCGTACGCGGGGGCTCGCGTATAAGTAGAGAGACCCAGTACTTC. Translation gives CSVRGGSRISRETQYF.

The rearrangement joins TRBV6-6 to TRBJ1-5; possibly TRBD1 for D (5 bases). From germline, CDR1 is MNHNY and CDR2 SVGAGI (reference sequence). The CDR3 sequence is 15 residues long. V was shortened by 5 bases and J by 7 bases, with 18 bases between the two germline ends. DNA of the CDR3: TGTGCCAGCAGTCGAAGTACGGGGGTGAACCAGCCCCAGCATTTT. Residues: CASSRSTGVNQPQHF.